One and the same sample provided the 5 T cell receptor beta chains below, sequenced in a study of CD8 T cells in Susac syndrome. Roughly 0.45 to 1 ug RNA was reverse transcribed with random hexamers. MiXCR was run by TCRdb on the immunoSEQ multiplex PCR reads, yielding one entry per CDR3 protein. This sample has roughly 130,000 distinct CDR3 sequences, with about 96% found just once. The source material was CD4+ T cells from PBMCs. These receptors were taken from a human donor in good health.

V and J are TRBV18 and TRBJ2-6; D remains unclear. With 2 bases removed from V and 4 bases from J, the gap between germline ends came to 6 bases. The CDR3 is made up of 14 amino acids. Germline CDR1 and CDR2: KGHSH and LQKENI. The CDR3, as DNA: TGTGCCAGCTCACCAACAGCAGGGGCCAACGTCCTGACTTTC. This codes for CASSPTAGANVLTF. Filled out from reference TRBV18 and TRBJ2-6, the complete variable domain reads NAGVMQNPRHLVRRRGQEARLRCSPMKGHSHVYWYRQLPEEGLKFMVYLQKENIIDESGMPKERFSAEFPKEGPSILRIQQVVRGDSAAYFCASSPTAGANVLTFGAGSRLTVL.

This chain links TRBV29-1 with TRBJ1-3; D not certain. CDR3 length equals 12 residues. The germline gives CDR1 SQVTM, CDR2 ANQGSEA. The V gene lost 7 bases and the J gene lost 0 bases, with 7 bases spanning the gap. For the CDR3, the DNA is TGCAGCGGGAGGGACTCTGGAAACACCATATATTTT. Translating it yields CSGRDSGNTIYF.

V is TRBV3-1 and J is TRBJ1-4; a possible D gene is TRBD1 (6 bases). Germline V CDR1 and CDR2: LGHDT, YNNKEL (reference sequence). This CDR3 comprises 12 residues. The germline V and J ends were trimmed by 1 base and 14 bases, with 11 bases remaining between them. DNA for the CDR3: TGTGCCAGCAGCCAAGGGACAGCGGGCCTGTTTTTT. Translated: CASSQGTAGLFF.

The rearrangement uses TRBV29-1 and TRBJ2-1; 7 bases line up with TRBD1. The CDR3 runs to 11 residues. CDR1 and CDR2 from the germline V gene are SQVTM and ANQGSEA. The CDR3 loop reads CGTGEYNEQFF. The CDR3 nucleotides are TGCGGAACAGGGGAGTACAATGAGCAGTTCTTC.

The rearrangement links TRBV9 to TRBJ1-4; D not certain. V was cut by 4 bases and J by 3 bases, with 10 bases left in between. CDR3 size: 14 residues. Looked up from germline, CDR1 is SGDLS and CDR2 is YYNGEE. The CDR3, as DNA: TGTGCCAGCAGCCCTACAACACCTAATGAAAAACTGTTTTTT. It codes for CASSPTTPNEKLFF.